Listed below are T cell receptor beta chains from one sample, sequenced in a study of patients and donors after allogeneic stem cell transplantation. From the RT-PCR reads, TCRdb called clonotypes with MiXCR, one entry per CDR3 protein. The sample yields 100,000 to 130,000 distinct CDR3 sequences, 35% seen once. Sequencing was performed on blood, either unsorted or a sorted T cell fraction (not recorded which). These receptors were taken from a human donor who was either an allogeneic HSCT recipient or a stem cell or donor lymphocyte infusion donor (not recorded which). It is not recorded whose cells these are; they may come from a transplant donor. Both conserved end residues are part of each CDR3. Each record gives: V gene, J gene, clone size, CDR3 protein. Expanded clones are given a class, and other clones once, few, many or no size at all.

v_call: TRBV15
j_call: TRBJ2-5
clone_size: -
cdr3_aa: CATSRDVPSQETQYF

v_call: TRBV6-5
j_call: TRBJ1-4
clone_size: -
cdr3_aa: CASSYSSPQNEKLFF

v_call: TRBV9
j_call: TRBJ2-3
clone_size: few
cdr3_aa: CASSALAGIRTDTQYF

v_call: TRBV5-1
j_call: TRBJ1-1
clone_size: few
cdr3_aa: CASSLAQRTPNTEAFF

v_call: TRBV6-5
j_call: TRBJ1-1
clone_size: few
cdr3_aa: CASRGQGDLRGAEAFF

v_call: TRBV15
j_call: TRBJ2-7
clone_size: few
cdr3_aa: CATSTLTPNYEQYF

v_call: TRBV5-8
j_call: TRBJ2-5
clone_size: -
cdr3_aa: CASSAGSSETQYF

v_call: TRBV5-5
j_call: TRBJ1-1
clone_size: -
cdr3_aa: CASSSPGDTEAFF

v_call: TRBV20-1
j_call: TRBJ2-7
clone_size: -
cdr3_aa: CSARRDRVLYEQYF

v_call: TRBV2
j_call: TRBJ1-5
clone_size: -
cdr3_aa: CASSNIPWGNQPQHF

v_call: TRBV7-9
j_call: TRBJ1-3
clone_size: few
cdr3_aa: CASSLVDTGNTIYF

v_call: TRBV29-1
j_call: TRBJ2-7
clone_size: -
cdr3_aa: CSVAAQGGNEQYF

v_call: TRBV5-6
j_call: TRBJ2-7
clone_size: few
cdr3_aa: CASSLYRPYEQYF

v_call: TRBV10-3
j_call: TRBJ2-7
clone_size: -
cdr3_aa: CAISRQRGSPEQYF

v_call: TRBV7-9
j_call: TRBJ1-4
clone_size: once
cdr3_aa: CASSLKNEKLFF

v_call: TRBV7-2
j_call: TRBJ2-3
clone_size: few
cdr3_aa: CASSLAFRGSGTSTDTQYF

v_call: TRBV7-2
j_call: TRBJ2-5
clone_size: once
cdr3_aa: CASSVGWSNKGETQYF

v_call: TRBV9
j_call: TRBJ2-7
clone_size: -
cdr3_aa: CASSVSGSFYEQYF

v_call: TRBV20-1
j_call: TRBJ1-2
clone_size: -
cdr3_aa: CSASDQVWGYTF

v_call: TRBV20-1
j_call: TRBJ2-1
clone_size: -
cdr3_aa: CSASGFDIRYDEQFF

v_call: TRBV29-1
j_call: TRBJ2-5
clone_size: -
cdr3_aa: CSVRAGVAVTQYF

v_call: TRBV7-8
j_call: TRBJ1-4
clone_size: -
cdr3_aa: CASSDKDNGLEKLFF

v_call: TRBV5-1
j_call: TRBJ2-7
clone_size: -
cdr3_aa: CASSLYVTGNGEQYF

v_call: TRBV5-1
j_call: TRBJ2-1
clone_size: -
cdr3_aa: CASLTGTNNNEQFF

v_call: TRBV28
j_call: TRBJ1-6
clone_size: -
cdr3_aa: CASSLPRGSPLHF

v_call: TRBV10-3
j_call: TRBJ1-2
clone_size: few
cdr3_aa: CAISDRDRAIYGYTF

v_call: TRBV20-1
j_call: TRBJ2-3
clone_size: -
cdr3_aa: CRGPADTQYF

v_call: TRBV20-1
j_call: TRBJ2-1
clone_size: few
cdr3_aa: CSARRIAGPYNEQFF

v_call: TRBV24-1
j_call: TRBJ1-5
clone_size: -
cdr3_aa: CATGQGANQPQHF

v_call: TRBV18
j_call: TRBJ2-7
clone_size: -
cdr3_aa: CASSPIGGAYEQYF

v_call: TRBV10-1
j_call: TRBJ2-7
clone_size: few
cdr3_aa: CASSDEYEQYF

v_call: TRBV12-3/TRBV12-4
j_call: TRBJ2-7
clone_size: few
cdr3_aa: CASSPRRAGGSYEQYF

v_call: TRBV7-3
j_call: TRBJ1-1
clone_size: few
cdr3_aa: CASSPPVGDEAFF

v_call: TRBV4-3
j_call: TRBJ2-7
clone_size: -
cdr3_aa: CASSHLSGTGTYEQYF

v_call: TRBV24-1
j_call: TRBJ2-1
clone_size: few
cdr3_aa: CATANYETSRQFF

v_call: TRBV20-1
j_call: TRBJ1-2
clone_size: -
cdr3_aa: CSARVLSSANYGYTF

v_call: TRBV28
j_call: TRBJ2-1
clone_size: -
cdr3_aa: CASSSTREPFDEQFF

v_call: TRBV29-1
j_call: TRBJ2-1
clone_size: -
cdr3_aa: CSVAGTSPDRNEQFF

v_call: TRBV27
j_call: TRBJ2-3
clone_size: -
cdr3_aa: CASSPSRGDTQYF

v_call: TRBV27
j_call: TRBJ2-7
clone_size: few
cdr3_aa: CASSPSPPSTGGYEQYF

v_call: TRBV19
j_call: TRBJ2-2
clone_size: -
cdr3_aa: CASRQMSINTGELFF

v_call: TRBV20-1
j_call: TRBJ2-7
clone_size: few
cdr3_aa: CSALVSYEQYF

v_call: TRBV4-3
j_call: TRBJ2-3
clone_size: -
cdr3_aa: CASSRAGISLDTQYF

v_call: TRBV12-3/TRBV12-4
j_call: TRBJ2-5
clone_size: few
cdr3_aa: CASSFGLEGETQYF

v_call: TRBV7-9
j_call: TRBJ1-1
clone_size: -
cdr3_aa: CASSRQGTSNTEAFF

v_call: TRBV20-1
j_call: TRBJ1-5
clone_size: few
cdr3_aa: CSATQGGQPQHF

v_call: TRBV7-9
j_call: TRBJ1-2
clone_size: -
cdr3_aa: CASRPGAGYGYTF

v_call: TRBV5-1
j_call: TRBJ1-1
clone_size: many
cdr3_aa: CASSPVGNTEAFF

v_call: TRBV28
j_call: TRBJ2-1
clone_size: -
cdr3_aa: CASSSRDEQFF

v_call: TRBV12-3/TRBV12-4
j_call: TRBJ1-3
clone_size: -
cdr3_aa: CASSLSGLGNTIYF

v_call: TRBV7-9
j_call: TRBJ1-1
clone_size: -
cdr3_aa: CASSFNLNTEAFF

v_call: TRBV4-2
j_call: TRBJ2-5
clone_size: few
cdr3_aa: CASSQGVGRETQYF

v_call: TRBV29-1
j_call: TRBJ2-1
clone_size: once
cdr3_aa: CSVRNPWTYNEQFF